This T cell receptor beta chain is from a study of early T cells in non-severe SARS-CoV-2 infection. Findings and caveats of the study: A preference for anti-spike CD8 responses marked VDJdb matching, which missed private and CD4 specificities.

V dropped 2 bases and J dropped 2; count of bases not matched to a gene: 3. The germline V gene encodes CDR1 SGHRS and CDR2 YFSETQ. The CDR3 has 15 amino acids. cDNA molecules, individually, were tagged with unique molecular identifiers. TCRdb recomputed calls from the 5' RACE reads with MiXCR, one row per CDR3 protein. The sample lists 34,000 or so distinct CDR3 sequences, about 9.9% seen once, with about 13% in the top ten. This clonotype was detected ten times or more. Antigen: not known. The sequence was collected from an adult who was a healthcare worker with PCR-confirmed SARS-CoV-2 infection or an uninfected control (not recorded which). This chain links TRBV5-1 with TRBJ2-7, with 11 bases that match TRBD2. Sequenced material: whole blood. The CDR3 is CASSFGSGGAYEQYF. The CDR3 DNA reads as TGCGCCAGCAGCTTCGGTAGCGGGGGGGCCTACGAGCAGTACTTC.